This T cell receptor beta chain was sequenced for a study of tumor-infiltrating lymphocytes in primary liver carcinoma. Between about 18 and 33 mg of unsorted bulk tissue served as the source from which RNA and DNA were co-extracted. Making TCR beta cDNA involved 400 to 600 ng total RNA and a constant-region primer. For TCR beta, libraries were produced by three nested multiplex PCR rounds using slightly modified ARM-PCR. The first two PCR rounds used TRBV1-TRBV30 forward primers with a C-beta reverse primer, nine to ten cycles each. One entry per CDR3 protein results from TCRdb running MiXCR on the multiplex PCR reads. The sample holds about 60,000 distinct CDR3 sequences, roughly two thirds seen once. Comments on this clonotype: A junction boundary mismatches the germline segment, possibly from a read error.

Germline assignment: CDR1 SGHNT and CDR2 YENEEA. This CDR3 has 16 amino acids. Sample: liver tumor tissue from sampling region 4. Subset denoted: tumor region T4, right-lateral pole. The sequence was obtained from a man in his forties or fifties with primary liver carcinoma and hepatitis B virus infection. The chain carries TRBV11-3 and TRBJ2-6; D possibly corresponds to TRBD1 (5 bases). This CDR3 reads CASSSTAQSGVNALSF. The CDR3 region has the DNA TGTGCCAGCAGCTCGACAGCACAGTCTGGGGTCAACGCCCTGAGTTTC.